What follows are 24 T cell receptor beta chains derived from one specimen sequenced in a study of T cell responses to AZD1222 COVID-19 vaccine. TCRdb keeps only in-frame clones here, not all; method: immunoSEQ multiplex PCR. The sample contains about 83,000 clones, about 89% of which appear only once. Sequenced material: peripheral blood, taken on day 0 of MenACWY control vaccination. These receptor sequences come from an adult in good health.

This chain joins TRBV6-5 and TRBJ2-1, with TRBD2 matching 10 bases. This CDR3 is 15 amino acids long. Germline CDR1 MNHEY, CDR2 SVGAGI. The V segment lost 1 base and the J segment 5 bases; nucleotides outside the gene matches: 2. Here the CDR3 DNA reads TGTGCCAGCAGTTACTTGGGACTAGCGAACAATGAGCAGTTCTTC. Its protein product is CASSYLGLANNEQFF.

This chain joins TRBV25-1 and TRBJ1-1, with a tentative D call TRBD1 (5 bases). With 5 bases removed from V and 3 bases from J, the gap between germline ends came to 13 bases. Per germline, CDR1 MGHDK and CDR2 SYGVNS. The CDR3 extends over 14 amino acids. CDR3 sequence reads: CASSSLQEHTEAFF. DNA of the CDR3: TGTGCCAGCAGTTCCCTACAGGAGCACACTGAAGCTTTCTTT.

The V call is TRBV2, the J call TRBJ2-7, with 9 bases that match TRBD2. The junction had 15 bases not matched to a gene; V was cut back by 4 bases and J by 2 bases. CDR3 size: 18 residues. Germline-derived CDR1 and CDR2 are SNHLY and FYNNEI. DNA of the CDR3: TGTGCCAGCAGTGCTGGTGGCGGGAGGGCCGGGTCTCCCTACGAGCAGTACTTC. Amino acids: CASSAGGGRAGSPYEQYF.

The chain couples TRBV7-8 to TRBJ1-4, with 12 bases aligning to TRBD1. This CDR3 region has 17 residues. In germline, CDR1 is SGHVS, CDR2 FQNEAQ. Trimming removed 5 bases from V and 1 base from J; junction bases left unmatched: 5. Written as DNA, the CDR3 is TGTGCCAGCAGCCTCGGGACAGGGGGCATAACTAATGAAAAACTGTTTTTT. Its protein is CASSLGTGGITNEKLFF.

The J gene is TRBJ1-3, the V gene TRBV27; D ambiguous. The CDR3 has 15 residues. Trimming stripped 3 bases from V and 0 bases from J, with 9 bases between. From germline, CDR1 is MNHEY and CDR2 SMNVEV (reference sequence). The CDR3 spells CASSLTEGSGNTIYF. The CDR3 DNA is TGTGCCAGCAGTTTGACCGAGGGCTCTGGAAACACCATATATTTT.

The chain joins TRBV3-1 (or the pseudogene TRBV3-2) to TRBJ2-7; D is perhaps TRBD1 (5 bases). Between the trimmed V and J ends, which lost 2 bases and 2 bases, there was a span of 7 bases. The CDR3 totals 13 residues. Germline assignment: CDR1 LGHDT and CDR2 YNNKEL (reference sequence). CDR3: CASSQSQAYEQYF. The DNA for the CDR3 is TGTGCCAGCAGCCAATCACAGGCCTACGAGCAGTACTTC.

The chain is built from TRBV24-1 and TRBJ2-5; tentative D call: TRBD1 (6 bases). This CDR3 spans 13 amino acids. Looked up from germline, CDR1 is KGHDR and CDR2 is SFDVKD. V lost 6 bases and J 1 base, leaving 8 bases between the germline ends. The CDR3 is CATSQGPQETQYF. The CDR3 DNA is TGTGCCACCAGTCAGGGGCCCCAAGAGACCCAGTACTTC.

The count of this clone is one. V is TRBV7-9 and J is TRBJ2-7, with D possibly TRBD1 on 5 matching bases. With 4 bases removed from V and 0 bases from J, the gap between germline ends came to 13 bases. The CDR3 spans 15 residues. Germline assignment: CDR1 SEHNR and CDR2 FQNEAQ (reference sequence). In DNA form, the CDR3 reads TGTGCCAGCAGCTCAACAGCAGACAGCTCCTACGAGCAGTACTTC. It is translated as CASSSTADSSYEQYF. Together with reference TRBV7-9 and TRBJ2-7, the CDR3 gives the full variable domain: DTGVSQNPRHKITKRGQNVTFRCDPISEHNRLYWYRQTLGQGPEFLTYFQNEAQLEKSRLLSDRFSAERPKGSFSTLEIQRTEQGDSAMYLCASSSTADSSYEQYFGPGTRLTVT.

The rearrangement links TRBV2 to TRBJ1-1; 10 bases fit TRBD1. V trimming: 4 bases; J trimming: 0 bases; junction bases outside the gene matches: 11. The CDR3 totals 18 residues. In germline, CDR1 is SNHLY, CDR2 FYNNEI. CDR3 DNA sequence: TGTGCCAGCAGTGGACGACAGGGGGCAATCGGGATGAACACTGAAGCTTTCTTT. Its protein is CASSGRQGAIGMNTEAFF.

J is TRBJ1-1 and V is TRBV7-2, with no clear D. Trimming took 8 bases from V and 1 from J, leaving 11 bases between them. The CDR3 extends over 13 amino acids. CDR1 is SGHTA and CDR2 is FQGNSA in the germline V gene. CDR3 DNA sequence: TGTGCCAGCGGTCGAGAGGCGAACACTGAAGCTTTCTTT. This gives the protein CASGREANTEAFF.

The chain links TRBV10-3 to TRBJ2-1, with D uncertain. Germline V gives CDR1 ENHRY, CDR2 SYGVKD. V lost 10 bases and J 7 bases, leaving 8 bases between the germline ends. The CDR3 length is 10 residues. The CDR3 here is CATGSNEQFF. DNA for the CDR3: TGTGCCACCGGCTCTAATGAGCAGTTCTTC.

The chain employs TRBV6-2 or TRBV6-3 and TRBJ2-7; 7 nucleotides line up with TRBD2. Germline trimming cut 3 bases from V and 7 bases from J; bases unmatched to any gene: 9. Germline CDR1 MNHEY, CDR2 SVGEGT. The CDR3 has 14 amino acids. The CDR3 DNA sequence: TGTGCCAGCAGTTATGGAGGGAGGGCCTTTGAGCAGTACTTC. Amino acids: CASSYGGRAFEQYF.

The V and J genes are TRBV5-1 and TRBJ2-3; 7 bases align to TRBD1. Germline CDR1 and CDR2: SGHRS and YFSETQ. This CDR3 has 15 residues. The V and J ends lost 5 bases and 4 bases, in that order; junction bases with no gene match: 10. The DNA for the CDR3 is TGCGCCAGCAGTTCCGGGACAGCCTCCGCAGATACGCAGTATTTT. This encodes CASSSGTASADTQYF.

The CDR3 nucleotides are TGTGCCAGCAGCTCCACGCTAGCGCCCTACAATGAGCAGTTCTTC. Protein: CASSSTLAPYNEQFF. The chain recombines TRBV7-9 with TRBJ2-1; TRBD2 is a possible D gene (6 bases). Trimming stripped 4 bases from V and 2 bases from J, with 12 bases between. The CDR3 extends over 15 amino acids. The germline gives CDR1 SEHNR, CDR2 FQNEAQ (reference sequence).

The chain employs TRBV3-1 (or the pseudogene TRBV3-2) and TRBJ2-5, with D possibly being TRBD2 (6 bases). V shed 0 bases and J shed 7 bases, with 15 bases lying between them. Germline assignment: CDR1 LGHDT and CDR2 YNNKEL (reference sequence). The CDR3 length is 15 residues. The CDR3 loop is CASSQDLALGGTQYF. CDR3 in DNA: TGTGCCAGCAGCCAAGACCTGGCGTTGGGGGGGACCCAGTACTTC.

The chain combines TRBV19 with TRBJ2-6; D gene unclear. The CDR3 spans 16 residues. CDR1 is LNHDA and CDR2 is SQIVND in the germline V gene (reference sequence). The V end was cut by 3 bases, the J end by 0 bases, with 9 bases between. This CDR3 reads CASSIIRLSGANVLTF. CDR3 coding DNA: TGTGCCAGTAGTATCATCAGGCTCTCTGGGGCCAACGTCCTGACTTTC.

By share of the sample, this clone is medium-sized. The rearrangement uses TRBV10-2 and TRBJ2-2; D might be TRBD1 (5 bases). Germline V CDR1 and CDR2: WSHSY, SAAADI. The CDR3 contains 13 residues. Trimming shortened V by 3 bases and J by 3 bases, and 5 bases separated the two germline ends. This chain's CDR3 is CASSDRDTGELFF. The DNA of the CDR3 is TGCGCCAGCAGTGACAGGGACACCGGGGAGCTGTTTTTT.

The gene calls are TRBV11-2 and TRBJ2-5; 8 bases are a match to TRBD1. The junction had 11 bases not matched to a gene; V was cut back by 5 bases and J by 3 bases. From germline, CDR1 is SGHAT and CDR2 FQNNGV. The CDR3 is 16 amino acids. The CDR3 sequence: CASSPRTGKEEETQYF. The CDR3 DNA is TGTGCCAGCAGCCCCCGGACAGGGAAGGAGGAAGAGACCCAGTACTTC.

This chain connects TRBV5-1 to TRBJ1-1; D perhaps matches TRBD1 (5 bases). The CDR3 sequence is 11 residues long. CDR1 is SGHRS and CDR2 is YFSETQ in the germline V gene. Trimming shortened V by 5 bases and J by 7 bases, and 9 bases separated the two germline ends. For the CDR3, the DNA is TGCGCCAGCAGTGAGCAGGGTGAAGCTTTCTTT. Its translation: CASSEQGEAFF.

The CDR3 nucleotides are TGCGCCAGCAGCCAAGAAATTTCGGCAGACTATGGCTACACCTTC. This gives the protein CASSQEISADYGYTF. The J gene is TRBJ1-2, the V gene TRBV4-3; no reliable D call. The germline V gene has CDR1 LGHNA and CDR2 YSLEER. CDR3 length: 15 residues. The ends were cut back, 0 bases at V and 3 bases at J, with 11 bases in the middle.

This chain connects TRBV27 to TRBJ1-4, with a possible D match to TRBD1 (5 bases). The V gene's germline CDR1 is MNHEY and CDR2 SMNVEV (reference sequence). The CDR3 is 19 amino acids. V lost 5 bases, J lost 4 bases, and 26 bases lay in between. The CDR3 here is CASSPKIAVPGVLNEKLFF. In DNA, the CDR3 is TGTGCCAGCAGTCCAAAAATCGCCGTCCCGGGGGTTCTTAATGAAAAACTGTTTTTT.

This clone was counted a few times. V gene TRBV15 combines with J gene TRBJ2-2; D is uncertain. Between the trimmed V and J ends, which lost 5 bases and 9 bases, there was a span of 16 bases. The CDR3 loop spans 14 amino acids. Germline V gene data show CDR1 as LNHNV and CDR2 as YYDKDF (reference sequence). The CDR3 coding sequence is TGTGCCACCAGCCAGAGGAAGACCGTGAGGGAGCTGTTTTTT. Its protein product is CATSQRKTVRELFF. The full variable domain, its missing parts supplied by reference TRBV15 and TRBJ2-2, is DAMVIQNPRYQVTQFGKPVTLSCSQTLNHNVMYWYQQKSSQAPKLLFHYYDKDFNNEADTPDNFQSRRPNTSFCFLDIRSPGLGDTAMYLCATSQRKTVRELFFGEGSRLTVL.

The chain couples TRBV19 to TRBJ1-1; weak D call: TRBD1 (5 bases). The germline gives CDR1 LNHDA, CDR2 SQIVND (reference sequence). This CDR3 comprises 15 residues. The ends were cut back, 4 bases at V and 1 base at J, with 13 bases in the middle. Written as DNA, the CDR3 is TGTGCCAGTAGTAACTCACAGGTCCCGAACACTGAAGCTTTCTTT. Translated: CASSNSQVPNTEAFF.

J is TRBJ2-2 and V is TRBV5-1, with TRBD2 matching 7 bases. The length of the CDR3 is 15 residues. Germline assignment: CDR1 SGHRS and CDR2 YFSETQ. The V segment lost 1 base and the J segment 4 bases; nucleotides outside the gene matches: 4. DNA of the CDR3: TGCGCCAGCAGCTTGATGGGGAGGGGCACCGGGGAGCTGTTTTTT. This gives the protein CASSLMGRGTGELFF.